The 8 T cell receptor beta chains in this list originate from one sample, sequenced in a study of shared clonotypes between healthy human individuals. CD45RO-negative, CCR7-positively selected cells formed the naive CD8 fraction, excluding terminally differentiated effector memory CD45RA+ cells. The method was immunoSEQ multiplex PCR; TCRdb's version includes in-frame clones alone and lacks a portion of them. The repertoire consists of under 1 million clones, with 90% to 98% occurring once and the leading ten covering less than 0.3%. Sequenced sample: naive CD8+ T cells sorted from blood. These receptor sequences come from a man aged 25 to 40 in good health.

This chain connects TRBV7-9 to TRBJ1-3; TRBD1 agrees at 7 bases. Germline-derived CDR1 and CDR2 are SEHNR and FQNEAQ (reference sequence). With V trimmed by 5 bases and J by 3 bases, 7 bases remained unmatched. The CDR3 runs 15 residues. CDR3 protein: CASSRQGSSGNTIYF. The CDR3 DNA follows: TGTGCCAGCAGCCGACAGGGAAGTAGTGGAAACACCATATATTTT.

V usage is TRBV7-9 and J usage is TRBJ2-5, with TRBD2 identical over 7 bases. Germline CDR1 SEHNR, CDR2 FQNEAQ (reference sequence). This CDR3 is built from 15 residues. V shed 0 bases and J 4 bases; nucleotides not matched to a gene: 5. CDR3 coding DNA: TGTGCCAGCAGCTTAGCGGCGATAGCGGGAGAGACCCAGTACTTC. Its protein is CASSLAAIAGETQYF.

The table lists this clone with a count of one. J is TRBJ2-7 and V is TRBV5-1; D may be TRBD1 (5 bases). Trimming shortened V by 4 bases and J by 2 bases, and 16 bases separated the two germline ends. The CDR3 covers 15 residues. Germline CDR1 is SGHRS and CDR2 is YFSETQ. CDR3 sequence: CASSPGRGLPYEQYF. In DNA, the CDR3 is TGCGCCAGCAGCCCAGGTAGGGGCCTTCCCTACGAGCAGTACTTC. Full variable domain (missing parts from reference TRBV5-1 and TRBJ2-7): KAGVTQTPRYLIKTRGQQVTLSCSPISGHRSVSWYQQTPGQGLQFLFEYFSETQRNKGNFPGRFSGRQFSNSRSEMNVSTLELGDSALYLCASSPGRGLPYEQYFGPGTRLTVT.

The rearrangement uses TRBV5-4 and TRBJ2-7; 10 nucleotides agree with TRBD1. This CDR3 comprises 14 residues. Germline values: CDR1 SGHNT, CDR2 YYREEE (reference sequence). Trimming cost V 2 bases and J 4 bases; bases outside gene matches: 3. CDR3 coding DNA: TGTGCCAGCAGCTTCGGACAGGGGGGATACGAGCAGTACTTC. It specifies CASSFGQGGYEQYF.

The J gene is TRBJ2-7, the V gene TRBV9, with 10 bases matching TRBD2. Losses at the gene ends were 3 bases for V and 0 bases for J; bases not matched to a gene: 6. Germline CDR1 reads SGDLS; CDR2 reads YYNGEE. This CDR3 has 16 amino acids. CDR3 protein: CASSGDPSGSSYEQYF. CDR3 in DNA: TGTGCCAGCAGCGGGGACCCTAGCGGGAGCTCCTACGAGCAGTACTTC.

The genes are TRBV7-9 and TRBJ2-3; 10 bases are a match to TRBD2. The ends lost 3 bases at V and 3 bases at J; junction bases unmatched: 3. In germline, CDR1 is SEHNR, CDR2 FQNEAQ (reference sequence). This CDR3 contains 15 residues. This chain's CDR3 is CASSFPLAGTDTQYF. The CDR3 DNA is TGTGCCAGCAGCTTCCCACTAGCGGGGACAGATACGCAGTATTTT.

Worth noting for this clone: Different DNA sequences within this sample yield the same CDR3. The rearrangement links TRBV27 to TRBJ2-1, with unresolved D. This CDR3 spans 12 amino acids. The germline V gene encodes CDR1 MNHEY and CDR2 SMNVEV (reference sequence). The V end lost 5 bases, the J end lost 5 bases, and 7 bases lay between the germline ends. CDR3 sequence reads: CASSRPNNEQFF. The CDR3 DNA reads TGTGCCAGCAGTCGCCCTAACAATGAGCAGTTCTTC.

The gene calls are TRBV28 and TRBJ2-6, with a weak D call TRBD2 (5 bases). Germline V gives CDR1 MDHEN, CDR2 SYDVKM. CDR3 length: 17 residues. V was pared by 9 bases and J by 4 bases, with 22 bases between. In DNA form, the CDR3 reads TGTGCCAGTAACCCGGAACAGTGGGGAGTGGGGGCCAACGTCCTGACTTTC. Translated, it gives CASNPEQWGVGANVLTF.